This entry lists 26 T cell receptor beta chains sequenced from one sample in a study of blood T cell repertoires in COVID-19. Profiling relied on immunoSEQ multiplex PCR, and the TCRdb table lists in-frame clones only, not all of them. The data contain 220,000 or so clones, about 82% of them singletons. Sequenced input: PBMCs or T cells enriched from blood (not recorded which). Receptors were obtained from a woman in her 50s who had recovered from COVID-19.

This clone is a singleton in its sample. This chain links TRBV28 with TRBJ2-1; 15 positions agree with TRBD2. The germline gives CDR1 MDHEN, CDR2 SYDVKM. V lost 6 bases to trimming and J lost 5 bases; unmatched junction nucleotides: 17. The length of the CDR3 is 20 residues. The CDR3: CASSFKLGTSGRRAHNEQFF. CDR3 nucleotide sequence: TGTGCCAGCAGCTTCAAATTGGGGACTAGCGGGAGGCGGGCCCACAATGAGCAGTTCTTC.

V usage is TRBV11-3 and J usage is TRBJ1-6; TRBD1 is a possible D gene (6 bases). V was clipped by 1 base and J by 12 bases, with 22 bases between them. This CDR3 has 17 residues. CDR1 and CDR2 (germline): SGHNT, YENEEA. CDR3 DNA: TGTGCCAGCAGCTTAGTTCTACCCGGGACAACTTCTAGACCCCTCCACTTT. Amino acids: CASSLVLPGTTSRPLHF.

With regard to this clone: The same CDR3 arises from other DNA sequences in this sample as well. The chain uses TRBV7-2 and TRBJ1-5; TRBD1 matches 10 bases. Trimming at V came to 3 bases and at J to 7 bases, leaving 0 bases not matched to a gene. The length of the CDR3 is 13 residues. The germline CDR1 and CDR2 sequences are SGHTA and FQGNSA. CDR3 in DNA: TGTGCCAGCAGCTTGGGACAGGGGCAGCCCCAGCATTTT. This sequence encodes CASSLGQGQPQHF.

The genes are TRBV29-1 and TRBJ1-1; D is undetermined. Germline CDR1 SQVTM, CDR2 ANQGSEA. This CDR3 is 13 amino acids long. V shed 4 bases and J shed 1 base, with 10 bases lying between them. The CDR3 DNA follows: TGCAGCGTTGTTCACTGGGCGAACACTGAAGCTTTCTTT. As protein: CSVVHWANTEAFF.

The chain has TRBV30 and TRBJ1-2; no firm D call. V was trimmed by 2 bases and J by 4 bases, leaving 11 bases between them. CDR1 is GTSNPN, CDR2 SVGIG, per germline (reference sequence). CDR3 length: 13 residues. For the CDR3, the DNA is TGTGCCTGGAGTTTTGACTGGGTCTATGGCTACACCTTC. Residues: CAWSFDWVYGYTF.

CDR3 sequence reads: CASSQSYSGTGGLEQYF. CDR3 nucleotides: TGCGCCAGCAGCCAGTCCTATTCCGGGACAGGGGGCCTCGAGCAGTACTTC. V is TRBV4-3 and J is TRBJ2-7; the match to TRBD1 covers 12 bases. Germline assignment: CDR1 LGHNA and CDR2 YSLEER. Trimming cost V 3 bases and J 6 bases; bases outside gene matches: 12. This CDR3 region has 17 residues.

The CDR3 spells CASRPGQLMNTEAFF. CDR3 nucleotide sequence: TGTGCCAGCAGGCCAGGACAGCTCATGAACACTGAAGCTTTCTTT. This chain links TRBV2 with TRBJ1-1, with TRBD1 as a possible D gene (6 bases). The germline V and J ends were trimmed by 6 bases and 0 bases, with 14 bases remaining between them. The CDR3 contains 15 residues. Per germline, CDR1 SNHLY and CDR2 FYNNEI. The full variable domain, rest sourced from reference TRBV2 and TRBJ1-1, is EPEVTQTPSHQVTQMGQEVILRCVPISNHLYFYWYRQILGQKVEFLVSFYNNEISEKSEIFDDQFSVERPDGSNFTLKIRSTKLEDSAMYFCASRPGQLMNTEAFFGQGTRLTVV.

The chain uses TRBV11-2 and TRBJ1-1, with a possible D match to TRBD1 (6 bases). The CDR3 loop spans 15 amino acids. Germline V gives CDR1 SGHAT, CDR2 FQNNGV. V was shortened by 5 bases and J by 4 bases, with 17 bases between the two germline ends. DNA for the CDR3: TGTGCCAGCAGCCCGACACAGGGTTGGGGCACTGAAGCTTTCTTT. Amino acid sequence: CASSPTQGWGTEAFF. Drawing the rest from reference TRBV11-2 and TRBJ1-1, the complete variable domain is EAGVAQSPRYKIIEKRQSVAFWCNPISGHATLYWYQQILGQGPKLLIQFQNNGVVDDSQLPKDRFSAERLKGVDSTLKIQPAKLEDSAVYLCASSPTQGWGTEAFFGQGTRLTVV.

The chain joins TRBV7-6 to TRBJ2-1; 7 bases align to TRBD2. The CDR3 runs 20 residues. Unmatched junction bases numbered 22, after V lost 5 bases and J lost 3 bases. Germline values: CDR1 SGHVS, CDR2 FNYEAQ. In DNA, the CDR3 is TGTGCCAGCAGCCCCCGGACCACGTTAGAGTGGAGCGGGGACTACAATGAGCAGTTCTTC. Translation gives CASSPRTTLEWSGDYNEQFF. Complete variable domain (other parts from reference TRBV7-6 and TRBJ2-1): GAGVSQSPRYKVTKRGQDVALRCDPISGHVSLYWYRQALGQGPEFLTYFNYEAQQDKSGLPNDRFSAERPEGSISTLTIQRTEQRDSAMYRCASSPRTTLEWSGDYNEQFFGPGTRLTVL.

The chain employs TRBV7-2 and TRBJ2-1; 8 bases are a match to TRBD2. The length of the CDR3 is 16 residues. The V and J ends lost 2 bases and 7 bases, in that order; junction bases with no gene match: 10. Germline loops: CDR1 SGHTA, CDR2 FQGNSA. As DNA, the CDR3 is TGTGCCAGCAGCTTAATGCTAGCGGGTCAATGGAATGAGCAGTTCTTC. Translating it yields CASSLMLAGQWNEQFF.

This chain links TRBV18 with TRBJ2-7; 8 bases map to TRBD1. With 4 bases clipped from V and 5 bases from J, the junction kept 4 bases outside the gene matches. Germline-derived CDR1 and CDR2 are KGHSH and LQKENI. The CDR3 is 13 residues long. The CDR3 sequence: CASSRTGNHEQYF. CDR3 nucleotide sequence: TGTGCCAGCTCACGGACAGGGAACCACGAGCAGTACTTC. Together with reference TRBV18 and TRBJ2-7, the CDR3 gives the full variable domain: NAGVMQNPRHLVRRRGQEARLRCSPMKGHSHVYWYRQLPEEGLKFMVYLQKENIIDESGMPKERFSAEFPKEGPSILRIQQVVRGDSAAYFCASSRTGNHEQYFGPGTRLTVT.

The CDR3, as DNA: TGTGCCAGCAGCCCGGGACTAGCGGGGGGGACCACAGATACGCAGTATTTT. It encodes CASSPGLAGGTTDTQYF. The chain is built from TRBV5-4 and TRBJ2-3; 16 nucleotides agree with TRBD2. Germline CDR1 is SGHNT and CDR2 is YYREEE (reference sequence). This CDR3 comprises 17 residues. With 4 bases clipped from V and 2 bases from J, the junction kept 4 bases outside the gene matches.

This sequence joins TRBV7-2 and TRBJ1-3; D uncertain. Germline CDR1 reads SGHTA; CDR2 reads FQGNSA. V lost 2 bases, J lost 0 bases, and 8 bases lay in between. The CDR3 consists of 15 residues. CDR3: CASSLLLYSGNTIYF. The CDR3 DNA is TGTGCCAGCAGCTTACTCCTTTACTCTGGAAACACCATATATTTT.

This clone was recorded a few times. V and J are TRBV11-2 and TRBJ2-1, with TRBD2 identical over 7 bases. The CDR3 has 18 residues. V was clipped by 0 bases and J by 0 bases; unmatched bases: 8. Germline CDR1 is SGHAT and CDR2 is FQNNGV. The CDR3 DNA reads TGTGCCAGCAGCTTAGAGGTCGGGAGGAGGCCCTCCTACAATGAGCAGTTCTTC. Translating gives CASSLEVGRRPSYNEQFF.

The chain links TRBV18 to TRBJ2-7; tentative D call: TRBD1 (6 bases). In germline, CDR1 is KGHSH, CDR2 LQKENI. Trimming took 0 bases from V and 5 from J, leaving 17 bases between them. The CDR3 length is 16 residues. CDR3 DNA sequence: TGTGCCAGCTCACCACCAGGAAACAGGGAAATTGACGAGCAGTACTTC. Translation: CASSPPGNREIDEQYF.

This rearrangement joins TRBV27 to TRBJ1-6; D ambiguous. CDR1 and CDR2 (germline): MNHEY, SMNVEV (reference sequence). Trimming removed 3 bases at V and 0 bases at J, with 3 bases between. This CDR3 is 14 amino acids long. In DNA form, the CDR3 reads TGTGCCAGCAGTTTTAGCTCCTATAATTCACCCCTCCACTTT. It codes for CASSFSSYNSPLHF.

The chain couples TRBV5-1 to TRBJ2-7; D possibly corresponds to TRBD2 (6 bases). V gave up 3 bases and J gave up 2 bases, with 12 bases separating them. The CDR3 runs to 14 residues. Per germline, CDR1 SGHRS and CDR2 YFSETQ. CDR3 in amino acids: CASSSGLRAYEQYF. DNA of the CDR3: TGCGCCAGCAGCTCGGGACTGAGAGCCTACGAGCAGTACTTC.

This rearrangement joins TRBV28 to TRBJ1-5; the D gene is possibly TRBD1 (5 bases). This CDR3 comprises 14 residues. Germline V gene data show CDR1 as MDHEN and CDR2 as SYDVKM. Trimming shortened V by 10 bases and J by 1 base, and 14 bases separated the two germline ends. The CDR3 loop is CAIIGQPSNQPQHF. Written as DNA, the CDR3 is TGTGCCATCATCGGACAACCGAGCAATCAGCCCCAGCATTTT.

This clone was recorded many times. The chain uses TRBV25-1 and TRBJ2-3, with D maybe TRBD2 (5 bases). The CDR3 spans 13 residues. Germline CDR1 is MGHDK and CDR2 is SYGVNS. Deletions cut 3 bases from V and 9 bases from J, with 13 bases between. The CDR3 DNA reads as TGTGCCAGCAGTGAGGGAGTAGGACGGACGCAGTATTTT. This codes for CASSEGVGRTQYF. The whole variable domain, filled in from reference TRBV25-1 and TRBJ2-3, reads EADIYQTPRYLVIGTGKKITLECSQTMGHDKMYWYQQDPGMELHLIHYSYGVNSTEKGDLSSESTVSRIRTEHFPLTLESARPSHTSQYLCASSEGVGRTQYFGPGTRLTVL.

The chain carries TRBV5-1 and TRBJ2-3, with 8 nucleotides matching TRBD2. Germline loops: CDR1 SGHRS, CDR2 YFSETQ. This CDR3 is 16 amino acids long. The junction had 3 bases not matched to a gene; V was cut back by 0 bases and J by 0 bases. The CDR3 loop reads CASSLDGTRSTDTQYF. Written as DNA, the CDR3 is TGCGCCAGCAGCTTGGACGGGACTAGAAGCACAGATACGCAGTATTTT. Full variable domain (rest looked up from reference TRBV5-1 and TRBJ2-3): KAGVTQTPRYLIKTRGQQVTLSCSPISGHRSVSWYQQTPGQGLQFLFEYFSETQRNKGNFPGRFSGRQFSNSRSEMNVSTLELGDSALYLCASSLDGTRSTDTQYFGPGTRLTVL.

This chain connects TRBV7-9 to TRBJ2-7; D is ambiguous. V lost 5 bases and J lost 5, with 16 bases in between. The CDR3 runs 14 residues. Germline V CDR1 and CDR2: SEHNR, FQNEAQ (reference sequence). As DNA, the CDR3 is TGTGCCAGCAGCATGAGGCCCCCACCACACGAGCAGTACTTC. Encoded protein: CASSMRPPPHEQYF.

This rearrangement joins TRBV4-2 to TRBJ1-6, with D possibly matching TRBD1 (5 bases). The CDR3 extends over 15 amino acids. Germline CDR1 and CDR2: LGHNA and YNFKEQ. The V gene lost 0 bases and the J gene lost 5 bases, with 8 bases spanning the gap. CDR3 sequence (DNA): TGTGCCAGCAGCCAAGAAAGGGGAAATAATTCACCCCTCCACTTT. Amino acid sequence: CASSQERGNNSPLHF.

CDR3: CASLTSGRYNEQFF. The CDR3, as DNA: TGTGCCAGCCTGACTAGCGGGCGCTACAATGAGCAGTTCTTC. The chain links TRBV28 to TRBJ2-1; 10 nucleotides match TRBD2. CDR1 is MDHEN, CDR2 SYDVKM, per germline. With V trimmed by 8 bases and J by 3 bases, 4 bases remained unmatched. The CDR3 has 14 amino acids.

This chain's CDR3 is CASSRGMFVDEQFF. DNA of the CDR3: TGTGCCAGCAGCCGGGGGATGTTCGTTGATGAGCAGTTCTTC. V and J are TRBV7-2 and TRBJ2-1, with D perhaps TRBD2 (6 bases). The germline V gene has CDR1 SGHTA and CDR2 FQGNSA. The CDR3 has 14 amino acids. Deletions cut 5 bases from V and 8 bases from J, with 16 bases between.

This clone was observed a single time. V is TRBV12-3 or TRBV12-4 and J is TRBJ2-1; no clear D. CDR3 length: 12 amino acids. The V end lost 5 bases, the J end lost 5 bases, and 7 bases lay between the germline ends. The CDR3 loop reads CASSKHDNEQFF. Here the CDR3 DNA reads TGTGCCAGCAGTAAACACGACAATGAGCAGTTCTTC.

The chain couples TRBV9 to TRBJ2-1; possible D gene TRBD1, 6 bases. Germline-derived CDR1 and CDR2 are SGDLS and YYNGEE. The length of the CDR3 is 15 residues. V was shortened by 0 bases and J by 4 bases, with 11 bases between the two germline ends. CDR3: CASSVEGVPYNEQFF. DNA of the CDR3: TGTGCCAGCAGCGTAGAGGGGGTACCTTACAATGAGCAGTTCTTC.